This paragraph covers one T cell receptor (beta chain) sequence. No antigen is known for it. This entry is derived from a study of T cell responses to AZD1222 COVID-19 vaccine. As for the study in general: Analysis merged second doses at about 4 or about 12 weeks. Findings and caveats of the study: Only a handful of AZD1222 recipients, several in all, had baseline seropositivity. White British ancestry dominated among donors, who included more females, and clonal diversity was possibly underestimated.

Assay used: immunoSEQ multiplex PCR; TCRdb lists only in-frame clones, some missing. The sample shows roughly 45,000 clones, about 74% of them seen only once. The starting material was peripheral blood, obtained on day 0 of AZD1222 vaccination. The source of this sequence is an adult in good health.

CDR3 region: CASSLDAGQPQHF. The CDR3 DNA reads TGCGCCAGCAGCTTGGACGCGGGCCAGCCCCAGCATTTT. The genes are TRBV5-1 and TRBJ1-5; D unclear. Germline lookup yields CDR1 SGHRS and CDR2 YFSETQ. The CDR3 is 13 amino acids. The V end lost 0 bases, the J end lost 7 bases, and 8 bases lay between the germline ends.